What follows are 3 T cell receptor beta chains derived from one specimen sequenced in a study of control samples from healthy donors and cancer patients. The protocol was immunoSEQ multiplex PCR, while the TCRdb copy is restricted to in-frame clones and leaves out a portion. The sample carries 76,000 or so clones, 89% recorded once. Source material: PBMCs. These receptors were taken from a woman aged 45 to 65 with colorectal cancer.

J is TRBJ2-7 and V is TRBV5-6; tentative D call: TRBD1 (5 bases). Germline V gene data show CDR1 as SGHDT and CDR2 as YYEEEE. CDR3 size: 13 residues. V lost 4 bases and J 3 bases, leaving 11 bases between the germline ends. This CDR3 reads CASSQGVSYEQYV. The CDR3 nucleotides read TGTGCCAGCAGCCAAGGGGTCAGCTACGAGCAGTACGTC.

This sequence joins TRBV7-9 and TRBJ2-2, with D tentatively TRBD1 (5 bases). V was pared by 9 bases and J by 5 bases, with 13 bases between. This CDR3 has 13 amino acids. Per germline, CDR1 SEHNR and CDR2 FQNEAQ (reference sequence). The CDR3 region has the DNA TGTGCCAGGGGGCCGGGCGCTACCGGGGAGCTGTTTTTT. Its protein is CARGPGATGELFF.

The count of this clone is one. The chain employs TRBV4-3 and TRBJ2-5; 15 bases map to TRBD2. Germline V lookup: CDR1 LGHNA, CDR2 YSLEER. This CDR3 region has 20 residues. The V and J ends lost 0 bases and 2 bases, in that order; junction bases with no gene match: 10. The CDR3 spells CASSQDWGGLAGGKQETQYF. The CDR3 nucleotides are TGCGCCAGCAGCCAAGATTGGGGTGGACTAGCGGGGGGGAAACAAGAGACCCAGTACTTC.